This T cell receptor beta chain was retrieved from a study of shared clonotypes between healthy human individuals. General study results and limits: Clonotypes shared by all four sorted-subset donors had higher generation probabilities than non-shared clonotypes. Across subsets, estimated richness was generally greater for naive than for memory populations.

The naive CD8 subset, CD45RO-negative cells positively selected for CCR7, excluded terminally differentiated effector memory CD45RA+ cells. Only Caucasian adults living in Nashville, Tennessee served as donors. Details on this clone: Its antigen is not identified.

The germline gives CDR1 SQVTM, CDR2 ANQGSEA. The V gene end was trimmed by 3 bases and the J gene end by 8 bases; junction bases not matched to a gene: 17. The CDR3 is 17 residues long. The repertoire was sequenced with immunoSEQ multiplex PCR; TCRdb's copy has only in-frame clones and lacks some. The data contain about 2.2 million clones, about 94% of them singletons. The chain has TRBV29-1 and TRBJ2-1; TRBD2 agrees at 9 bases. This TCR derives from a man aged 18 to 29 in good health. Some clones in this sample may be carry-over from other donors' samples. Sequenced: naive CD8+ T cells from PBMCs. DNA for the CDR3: TGCAGCGTTGATTGGCCTCAGACTAGCGGAATCACGGATGAGCAGTTCTTC. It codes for CSVDWPQTSGITDEQFF.